This T cell receptor beta chain is drawn from a study of blood T cell repertoires in COVID-19. Study as a whole: The United States, Italy and Spain were the sources of the acute and convalescent COVID-19 samples.

Germline V lookup: CDR1 SGHNT, CDR2 YYREEE (reference sequence). V was shortened by 0 bases and J by 1 base, with 11 bases between the two germline ends. The CDR3 sequence is 15 residues long. How the authors handled the data: Reference gene primer amplification gave estimated nucleated cell counts. Clones were sequenced by immunoSEQ multiplex PCR, and TCRdb holds only the in-frame ones, with some missing. V and J calls and clone size are copied from that table; D and trimming were computed from the DNA. Of more than 55,000 clones listed, more than 70% are singletons. The receptor comes from a woman aged 70 to 79 with acute or convalescent COVID-19. Sequenced input: peripheral blood. J is TRBJ2-7 and V is TRBV5-4; TRBD2 is a possible D gene (6 bases). CDR3 nucleotides: TGTGCCAGCAGCTTGGCGGGGACTGCTTCCTACGAGCAGTACTTC. Translating gives CASSLAGTASYEQYF.